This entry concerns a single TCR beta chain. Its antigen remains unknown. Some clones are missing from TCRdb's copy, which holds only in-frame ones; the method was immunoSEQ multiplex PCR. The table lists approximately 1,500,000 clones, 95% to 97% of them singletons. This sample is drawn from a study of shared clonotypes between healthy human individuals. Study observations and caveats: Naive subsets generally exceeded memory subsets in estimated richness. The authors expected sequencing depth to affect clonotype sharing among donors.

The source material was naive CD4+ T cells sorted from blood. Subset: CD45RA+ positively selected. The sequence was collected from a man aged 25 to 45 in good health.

As DNA, the CDR3 is TGTGCCAGCAGCTTGAAGTGGTCGAGCAATCAGCCCCAGCATTTT. It is translated as CASSLKWSSNQPQHF. The rearrangement joins TRBV5-8 to TRBJ1-5; no reliable D call. V dropped 1 base and J dropped 1 base, with 9 bases sitting between them. The CDR3 consists of 15 residues. The germline V gene has CDR1 SGHTS and CDR2 YDEGEE.